The present T cell receptor beta chain was sequenced within a study of cytomegalovirus exposure and HLA in healthy donors. Points from the study as a whole: Later analysis identified 15,000 to 20,000 TCR beta sequences associated with HLA alleles, using a false discovery rate threshold of 0.05. Researchers catalogued under 200 TCR beta chains as cytomegalovirus-associated.

The CDR3 length is 11 residues. Trimming took 2 bases from V and 6 from J, leaving 4 bases between them. Germline V gene data show CDR1 as LNHDA and CDR2 as SQIVND (reference sequence). This clone was picked up one time. Its target is unknown. Vbeta (60) and Jbeta (13) primers were used in the PCR. Using immunoSEQ multiplex PCR, the repertoire was profiled, and TCRdb retains in-frame clones only, with some absent. The sample consists of some 99,000 clones, roughly 63% of them appearing once. The gene calls are TRBV19 and TRBJ1-2; the D is unclear. The sample consisted of PBMCs. The TCR originated in a woman in her seventies in good health and CMV-seropositive. The CDR3 loop reads CASSILNGYTF. The CDR3 DNA sequence: TGTGCCAGTAGTATACTAAATGGCTACACCTTC.